This is a list of T cell receptor beta chains from one sample in a study of Graves' ophthalmopathy and Graves' hyperthyroidism. Each CDR3 protein gets one entry after TCRdb re-called the multiplex PCR reads with MiXCR. Among 350,000 to 400,000 distinct CDR3 sequences listed, approximately 15% were seen once. The sample was peripheral blood. Receptors were obtained from a woman aged 18-29 years with stable Graves' hyperthyroidism. Each CDR3 is given with its conserved first and last residue.

>TRBV12-3/TRBV12-4|TRBJ2-7
CASSISGALFYEQYF
>TRBV4-2|TRBJ2-5
CASSQGREETKYF
>TRBV11-2|TRBJ2-5
CASSSTGLGTQYF
>TRBV5-1|TRBJ2-7
CASSLIRGPYEQYF
>TRBV7-2|TRBJ2-3
CASSSSATDTQYF
>TRBV7-8|TRBJ2-5
CASSHPEGGGETQYF
>TRBV19|TRBJ1-1
CASSRGRENTEAFF
>TRBV2|TRBJ1-5
CASSAEGRDNQPQHF
>TRBV12-3/TRBV12-4|TRBJ1-6
CASSPRPTWEGNSPLHF
>TRBV20-1|TRBJ1-6
CSARGTPAYNSPLHF
>TRBV19|TRBJ1-1
CASSIDLMNTEAFF
>TRBV7-6|TRBJ2-7
CASSPPGALEQYF
>TRBV3-1|TRBJ1-1
CASSRTGSKTEAFF
>TRBV12-5|TRBJ1-5
CASGLARGDNQPQHF
>TRBV9|TRBJ2-7
CASSVQPGQGRSEQYF
>TRBV12-3/TRBV12-4|TRBJ2-7
CASSARDRGNEQYF
>TRBV7-9|TRBJ1-1
CASSLGVRENTEAFF
>TRBV24-1|TRBJ1-2
CATSDFGVHGYTF
>TRBV12-3/TRBV12-4|TRBJ2-5
CASSPLQGTQETQYF
>TRBV20-1|TRBJ2-7
CSAWDRGYEQYF
>TRBV6-1|TRBJ2-5
CASSEEGLDLETQYF
>TRBV20-1|TRBJ2-5
CSARDLLQETQYF
>TRBV7-8|TRBJ1-1
CASSLAGQLNTEAFF
>TRBV19|TRBJ1-1
CASSSQSRGGATEAFF
>TRBV6-2/TRBV6-3|TRBJ2-3
CASSAETDTQYF
>TRBV6-2/TRBV6-3|TRBJ1-1
CASSGQGSSTEAFF
>TRBV19|TRBJ1-2
CASSQPLDVWEGYTF
>TRBV24-1|TRBJ2-6
CATSPAGGASSGANVLTF
>TRBV12-3/TRBV12-4|TRBJ2-7
CASSFDDGPSNYEQYF
>TRBV4-1|TRBJ1-6
CASTLYSGQGTNSPLHF
>TRBV7-8|TRBJ2-5
CASSLGAVQESQYF
>TRBV6-5|TRBJ1-1
CASSYRTRTEAFF
>TRBV20-1|TRBJ1-5
CSARVNSNQPQHF
>TRBV20-1|TRBJ2-4
CSSGQGKNIQYF